This TCR beta chain was obtained from a study of T cell changes during pregnancy in multiple sclerosis. Generated by immunoSEQ multiplex PCR, the TCRdb table keeps only in-frame clones and is missing some. The repertoire holds around 33,000 clones, with around 90% as singletons. V was pared by 0 bases and J by 5 bases, with 14 bases between. This CDR3 is built from 15 residues. Looked up from germline, CDR1 is SGHKS and CDR2 is YYEKEE (reference sequence). The sample in question was CD8+ T cells from peripheral blood mononuclear cells, obtained before pregnancy. V usage is TRBV5-5 and J usage is TRBJ1-2, with D uncertain. This sequence was found in a female donor with multiple sclerosis, enrolled in a pregnancy study. The CDR3 protein is CASSLGSLGIYGYTF. The CDR3, as DNA: TGTGCCAGCAGCTTGGGTTCGCTAGGTATTTATGGCTACACCTTC.